Below, 4 T cell receptor beta chains from the same sample are listed, as sequenced in a study of OX40 agonist ivuxolimab in advanced cancers. Produced via immunoSEQ multiplex PCR; TCRdb's table is partial and in-frame only. In the table there are about 94,000 clones, about 88% of which are singletons. Material: CD4+ or CD8+ T cells sorted from blood, obtained in a trial of the OX40 agonist ivuxolimab. All receptors come from an adult with an advanced solid tumor such as melanoma, head and neck, liver or kidney cancer.

The chain links TRBV15 to TRBJ2-7, with 8 bases that match TRBD2. The CDR3 has 18 amino acids. V was clipped by 0 bases and J by 1 base; unmatched bases: 11. CDR1 and CDR2 (germline): LNHNV, YYDKDF (reference sequence). The CDR3 DNA sequence: TGTGCCACCAGCAGAGACTTCGCTACCCCGGGGGGGTCCTACGAGCAGTACTTC. As protein: CATSRDFATPGGSYEQYF.

This clone was detected only once. The chain combines TRBV4-2 with TRBJ2-5; D may be TRBD1 or TRBD2 (5 bases each). The V gene lost 2 bases and the J gene lost 1 base, with 17 bases spanning the gap. The CDR3 runs 17 residues. From germline, CDR1 is LGHNA and CDR2 YNFKEQ. The DNA of the CDR3 is TGTGCCAGCAGCCAAAGAACGGGGCGGACTCCCCAAGAGACCCAGTACTTC. Protein product: CASSQRTGRTPQETQYF.

Of note for this clone: The sample carries other DNA sequences with the same CDR3. This sequence joins TRBV9 and TRBJ2-3; D is possibly TRBD2 (5 bases). V shed 0 bases and J shed 3 bases, with 8 bases lying between them. This CDR3 has 14 residues. From germline, CDR1 is SGDLS and CDR2 YYNGEE. CDR3 coding DNA: TGTGCCAGCAGCGTAGTTGGCGGGACAGATACGCAGTATTTT. Protein: CASSVVGGTDTQYF.

This chain connects TRBV6-6 to TRBJ1-2, with a tentative D call TRBD1 (5 bases). The CDR3 extends over 13 amino acids. The V and J ends lost 0 bases and 6 bases respectively, with 8 bases between them. CDR1 and CDR2 from the germline V gene are MNHNY and SVGAGI (reference sequence). CDR3 amino acids: CASSYSGVNGYTF. The DNA of the CDR3 is TGTGCCAGCAGTTACTCAGGGGTGAATGGCTACACCTTC.